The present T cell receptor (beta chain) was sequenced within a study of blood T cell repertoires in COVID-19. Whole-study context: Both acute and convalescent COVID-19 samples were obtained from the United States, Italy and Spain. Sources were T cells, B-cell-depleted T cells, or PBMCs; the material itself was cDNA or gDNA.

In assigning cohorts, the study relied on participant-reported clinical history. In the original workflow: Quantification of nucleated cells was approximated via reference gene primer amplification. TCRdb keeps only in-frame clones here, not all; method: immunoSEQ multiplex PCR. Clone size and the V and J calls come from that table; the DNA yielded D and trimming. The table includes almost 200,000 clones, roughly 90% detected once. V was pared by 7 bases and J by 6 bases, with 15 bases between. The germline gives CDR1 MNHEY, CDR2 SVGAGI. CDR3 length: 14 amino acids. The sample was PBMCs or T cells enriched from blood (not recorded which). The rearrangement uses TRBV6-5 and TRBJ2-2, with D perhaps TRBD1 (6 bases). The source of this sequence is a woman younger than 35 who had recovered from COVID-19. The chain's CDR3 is CASTATGLSGELFF. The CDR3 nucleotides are TGTGCCAGCACAGCGACAGGACTTTCCGGGGAGCTGTTTTTT.